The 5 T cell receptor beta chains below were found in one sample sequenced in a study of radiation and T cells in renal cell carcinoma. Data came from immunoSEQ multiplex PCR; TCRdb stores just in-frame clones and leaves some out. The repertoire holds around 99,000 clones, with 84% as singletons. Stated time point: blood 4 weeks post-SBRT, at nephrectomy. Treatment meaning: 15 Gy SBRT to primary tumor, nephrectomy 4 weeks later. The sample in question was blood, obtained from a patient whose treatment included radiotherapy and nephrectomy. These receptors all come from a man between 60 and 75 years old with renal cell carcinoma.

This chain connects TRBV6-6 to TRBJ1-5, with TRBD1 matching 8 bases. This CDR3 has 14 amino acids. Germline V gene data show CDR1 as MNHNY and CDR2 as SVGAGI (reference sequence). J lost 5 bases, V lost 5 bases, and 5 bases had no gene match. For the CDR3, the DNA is TGTGCCAGCAGTCCGCGACAGGGGCATCAGCCCCAGCATTTT. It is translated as CASSPRQGHQPQHF.

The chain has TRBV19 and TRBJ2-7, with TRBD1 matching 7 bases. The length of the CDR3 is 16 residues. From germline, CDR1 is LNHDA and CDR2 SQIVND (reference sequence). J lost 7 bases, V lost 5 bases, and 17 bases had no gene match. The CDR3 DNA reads TGTGCCAGTAGTGTCCGACAGGGAGCTTCAGACCATGAGCAGTACTTC. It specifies CASSVRQGASDHEQYF.

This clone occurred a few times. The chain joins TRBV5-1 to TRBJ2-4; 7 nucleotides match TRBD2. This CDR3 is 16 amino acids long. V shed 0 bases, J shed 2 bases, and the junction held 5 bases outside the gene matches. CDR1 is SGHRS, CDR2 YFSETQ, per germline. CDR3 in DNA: TGCGCCAGCAGCTTGGGACGCGGGAGCACCAAAAACATTCAGTACTTC. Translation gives CASSLGRGSTKNIQYF.

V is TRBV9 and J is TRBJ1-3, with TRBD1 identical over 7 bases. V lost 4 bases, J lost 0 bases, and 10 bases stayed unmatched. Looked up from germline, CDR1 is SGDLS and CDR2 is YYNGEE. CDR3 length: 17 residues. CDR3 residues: CASSRTTGKSSGNTIYF. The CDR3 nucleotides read TGTGCCAGCAGCCGGACGACAGGGAAAAGCTCTGGAAACACCATATATTTT.

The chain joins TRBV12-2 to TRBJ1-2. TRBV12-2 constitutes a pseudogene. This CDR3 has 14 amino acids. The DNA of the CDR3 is TGTGCAAGTCGCTTAGGGAATCGGAATTATGGCTACACCTTC. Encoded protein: CASRLGNRNYGYTF.